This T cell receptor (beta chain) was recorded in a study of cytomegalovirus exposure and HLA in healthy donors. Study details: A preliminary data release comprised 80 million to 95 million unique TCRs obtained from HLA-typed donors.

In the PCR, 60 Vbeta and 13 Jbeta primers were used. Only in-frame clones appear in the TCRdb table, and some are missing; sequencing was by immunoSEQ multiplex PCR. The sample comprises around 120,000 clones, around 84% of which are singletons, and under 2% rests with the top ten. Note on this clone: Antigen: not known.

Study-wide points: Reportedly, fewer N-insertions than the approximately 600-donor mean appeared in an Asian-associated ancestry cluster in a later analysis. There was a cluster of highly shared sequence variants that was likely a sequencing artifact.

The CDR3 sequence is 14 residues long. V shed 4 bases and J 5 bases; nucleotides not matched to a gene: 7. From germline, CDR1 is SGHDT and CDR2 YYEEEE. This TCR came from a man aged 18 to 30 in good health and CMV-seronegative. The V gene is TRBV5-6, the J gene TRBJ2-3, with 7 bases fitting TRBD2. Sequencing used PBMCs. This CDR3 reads CASSRRGEEDTQYF. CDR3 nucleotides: TGTGCCAGCAGCCGCCGGGGGGAGGAAGATACGCAGTATTTT.